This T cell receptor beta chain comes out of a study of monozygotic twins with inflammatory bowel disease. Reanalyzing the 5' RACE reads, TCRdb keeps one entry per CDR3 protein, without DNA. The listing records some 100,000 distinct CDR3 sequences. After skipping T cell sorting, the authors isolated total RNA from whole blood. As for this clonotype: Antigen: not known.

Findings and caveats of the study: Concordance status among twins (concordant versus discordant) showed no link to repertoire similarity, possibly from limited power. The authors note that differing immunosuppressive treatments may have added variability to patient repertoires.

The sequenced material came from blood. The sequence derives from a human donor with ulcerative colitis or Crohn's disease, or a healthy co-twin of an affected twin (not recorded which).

This CDR3 is CASSLGPIEQYF. The gene calls are TRBV28 and TRBJ2-7; TCRdb's D call of TRBD2 is untestable without DNA. The CDR3 is 12 amino acids. Germline V lookup: CDR1 MDHEN, CDR2 SYDVKM.